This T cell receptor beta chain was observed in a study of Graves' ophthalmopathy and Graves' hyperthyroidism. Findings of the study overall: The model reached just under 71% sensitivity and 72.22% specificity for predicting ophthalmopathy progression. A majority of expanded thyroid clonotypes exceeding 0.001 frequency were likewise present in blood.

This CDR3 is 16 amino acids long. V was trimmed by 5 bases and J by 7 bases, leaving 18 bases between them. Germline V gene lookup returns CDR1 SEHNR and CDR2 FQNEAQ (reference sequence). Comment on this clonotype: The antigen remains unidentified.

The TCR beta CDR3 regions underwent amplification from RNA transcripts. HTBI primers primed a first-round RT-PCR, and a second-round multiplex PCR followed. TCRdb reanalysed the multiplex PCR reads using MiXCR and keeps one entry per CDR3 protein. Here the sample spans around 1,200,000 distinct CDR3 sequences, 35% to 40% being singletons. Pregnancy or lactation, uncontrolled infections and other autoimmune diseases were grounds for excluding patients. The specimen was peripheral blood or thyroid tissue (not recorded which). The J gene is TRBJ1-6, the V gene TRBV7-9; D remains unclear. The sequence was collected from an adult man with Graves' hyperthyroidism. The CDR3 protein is CASSQPRGGKNSPLHF. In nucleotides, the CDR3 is TGTGCCAGCAGCCAACCCCGGGGTGGCAAAAATTCACCCCTCCACTTT.